These 31 T cell receptor beta chains share one sample of origin, sequenced in a study of shared clonotypes between healthy human individuals. Produced via immunoSEQ multiplex PCR; TCRdb's table is partial and in-frame only. This sample has around 2,000,000 clones, with 90% to 95% found just once. Positively selected for CCR7, the CD45RO-negative cells used as naive CD8 cells excluded terminally differentiated effector memory CD45RA+ cells. Sequencing was performed on naive CD8+ T cells from PBMCs. Source of these receptors: a man aged 18-30 years in good health. Some clones in this sample may be carry-over from other donors' samples.

The rearrangement uses TRBV15 and TRBJ2-7; D is unresolved. The V gene lost 3 bases and the J gene lost 7 bases, with 16 bases spanning the gap. This CDR3 region has 14 residues. Germline loops: CDR1 LNHNV, CDR2 YYDKDF (reference sequence). Written as DNA, the CDR3 is TGTGCCACCAGCAGGCCGCATTTTGGGGAAGAGCAGTACTTC. Residues: CATSRPHFGEEQYF.

This chain links TRBV2 with TRBJ2-3; D perhaps matches TRBD2 (6 bases). V dropped 10 bases and J dropped 0 bases, with 14 bases sitting between them. CDR1 and CDR2 from the germline V gene are SNHLY and FYNNEI. CDR3 length: 14 residues. In DNA form, the CDR3 reads TGTGCCACCCTTGGGACTCGTAGCACAGATACGCAGTATTTT. Its translation: CATLGTRSTDTQYF.

The V and J genes are TRBV18 and TRBJ2-7; 11 bases align to TRBD2. This CDR3 spans 18 amino acids. The ends lost 0 bases at V and 0 bases at J; junction bases unmatched: 7. CDR1 and CDR2 from the germline V gene are KGHSH and LQKENI. The chain's CDR3 is CASSPPKGLAESSYEQYF. The DNA for the CDR3 is TGTGCCAGCTCACCACCGAAGGGACTAGCGGAAAGCTCCTACGAGCAGTACTTC.

The chain has TRBV25-1 and TRBJ1-3; 9 bases agree with TRBD1. The CDR3 covers 14 residues. Germline V gene lookup returns CDR1 MGHDK and CDR2 SYGVNS. With 9 bases clipped from V and 6 bases from J, the junction kept 9 bases outside the gene matches. The CDR3 protein is CASSPGQGLNTIYF. In DNA, the CDR3 is TGTGCCAGTTCCCCGGGACAGGGTTTAAACACCATATATTTT.

Here the CDR3 DNA reads TGTGCCAGCAGCGGCCGACAGAACACTGAAGCTTTCTTT. Its translation is CASSGRQNTEAFF. V is TRBV9 and J is TRBJ1-1, with D unresolved. The CDR3 is made up of 13 amino acids. V lost 3 bases, J lost 1 base, and 7 bases lay in between. Per the germline V gene, CDR1 is SGDLS and CDR2 is YYNGEE.

The chain is built from TRBV7-2 and TRBJ2-5; 8 bases line up with TRBD2. The CDR3 spans 15 residues. V shed 5 bases, J shed 3 bases, and the junction held 8 bases outside the gene matches. Germline lookup yields CDR1 SGHTA and CDR2 FQGNSA. CDR3 residues: CASSPGRGLKETQYF. Written as DNA, the CDR3 is TGTGCCAGCAGCCCCGGGAGGGGCCTGAAAGAGACCCAGTACTTC.

For this clone: Other DNA sequences from this sample encode an identical CDR3 as well. V is TRBV4-1 and J is TRBJ1-3; unclear D gene. V lost 1 base, J lost 2 bases, and 12 bases lay in between. CDR1 MGHRA and CDR2 YSYEKL come from the germline V gene. CDR3 length: 16 residues. In nucleotides, the CDR3 is TGCGCCAGCAGCCAAGGCCCCCCCGGGGCTGGAAACACCATATATTTT. Translating gives CASSQGPPGAGNTIYF.

The chain uses TRBV14 and TRBJ1-5; tentative D call: TRBD1 (5 bases). V dropped 4 bases and J dropped 9 bases, with 10 bases sitting between them. The germline V gene encodes CDR1 SGHDN and CDR2 FVKESK. This CDR3 is 12 amino acids long. CDR3 sequence reads: CASSLPGGPQHF. The CDR3 DNA follows: TGTGCCAGCAGCCTGCCCGGGGGGCCCCAGCATTTT.

This chain uses TRBV4-1 with TRBJ2-1; no clear D gene. Trimming shortened V by 1 base and J by 8 bases, and 12 bases separated the two germline ends. The CDR3 extends over 14 amino acids. From germline, CDR1 is MGHRA and CDR2 YSYEKL. The CDR3 spells CASSQGGLYDEQFF. DNA for the CDR3: TGCGCCAGCAGCCAAGGCGGCCTCTATGATGAGCAGTTCTTC.

This chain connects TRBV19 to TRBJ1-3; unclear D gene. V was shortened by 8 bases and J by 0 bases, with 11 bases between the two germline ends. CDR3 size: 14 residues. Germline V gene data show CDR1 as LNHDA and CDR2 as SQIVND (reference sequence). Here the CDR3 reads CASSGRSSGNTIYF. The CDR3 DNA is TGTGCCAGTTCCGGAAGGAGCTCTGGAAACACCATATATTTT.

This chain links TRBV4-1 with TRBJ2-7; 9 nucleotides line up with TRBD1. The germline V gene has CDR1 MGHRA and CDR2 YSYEKL. Trimming at V came to 4 bases and at J to 7 bases, leaving 8 bases not matched to a gene. The CDR3 sequence is 14 residues long. CDR3 sequence: CASSLRDREREQYF. CDR3 nucleotide sequence: TGCGCCAGCAGCCTCCGGGACAGGGAGCGGGAGCAGTACTTC.

CDR3 DNA: TGTGCCAGCAGCTTGAGCAGGGGGCAGGACGAGCAGTACTTC. This sequence encodes CASSLSRGQDEQYF. The V and J genes are TRBV7-2 and TRBJ2-7, with 8 positions matching TRBD1. Germline CDR1 reads SGHTA; CDR2 reads FQGNSA. V shed 3 bases, J shed 5 bases, and the junction held 6 bases outside the gene matches. The CDR3 covers 14 residues.

This clone was observed a single time. The chain uses TRBV30 and TRBJ1-2, with TRBD1 matching 11 bases. The J segment lost 6 bases and the V segment lost 2 bases, leaving 8 bases of the junction unmatched. CDR3 length equals 15 residues. Germline-derived CDR1 and CDR2 are GTSNPN and SVGIG (reference sequence). The CDR3, as DNA: TGTGCCTGGAGTCCCGGGACAGGGGGACGAGATGGCTACACCTTC. Translated: CAWSPGTGGRDGYTF.

A word on this clone: The identical CDR3 is also encoded by other nucleotide sequences in the sample. CDR3 in DNA: TGTGCCAGCAGTTTAGGGTCAGGGTTGGAGCAGTACTTC. Its protein is CASSLGSGLEQYF. V gene TRBV28 combines with J gene TRBJ2-7, with D tentatively TRBD1 (5 bases). Germline V gene lookup returns CDR1 MDHEN and CDR2 SYDVKM. The ends were cut back, 2 bases at V and 7 bases at J, with 12 bases in the middle. The length of the CDR3 is 13 residues. The whole variable domain, filled in from reference TRBV28 and TRBJ2-7, reads DVKVTQSSRYLVKRTGEKVFLECVQDMDHENMFWYRQDPGLGLRLIYFSYDVKMKEKGDIPEGYSVSREKKERFSLILESASTNQTSMYLCASSLGSGLEQYFGPGTRLTVT.

The rearrangement joins TRBV7-9 to TRBJ1-1, with D perhaps TRBD1 (5 bases). Trimming shortened V by 5 bases and J by 2 bases, and 9 bases separated the two germline ends. This CDR3 region has 13 residues. Looked up from germline, CDR1 is SEHNR and CDR2 is FQNEAQ (reference sequence). CDR3 in DNA: TGTGCCAGCAGCACGACAGCAAACACTGAAGCTTTCTTT. This gives the protein CASSTTANTEAFF.

Note on this clone: Other DNA variants within this sample encode the same CDR3. The chain is built from TRBV28 and TRBJ2-7, with 10 bases matching TRBD1. Trimming at V came to 2 bases and at J to 4 bases, leaving 2 bases not matched to a gene. CDR3 length: 14 amino acids. CDR1 is MDHEN and CDR2 is SYDVKM in the germline V gene. In DNA, the CDR3 is TGTGCCAGCAGTTTAGGGGACAGGGGTTACGAGCAGTACTTC. It encodes CASSLGDRGYEQYF.

This clone was found once. The V call is TRBV7-5, the J call TRBJ2-2; the table's TRBD2 call for D was not verified on the DNA. TRBV7-5 is flagged as a pseudogene. CDR3 length: 14 amino acids. CDR3 coding DNA: TGTGTCAACCAGGCTAGCGGGACCCCCGGGGAGCTGTTTTTT. Its protein product is CVNQASGTPGELFF.

The rearrangement joins TRBV28 to TRBJ1-3, with D possibly matching TRBD1 (6 bases). The CDR3 extends over 16 amino acids. Looked up from germline, CDR1 is MDHEN and CDR2 is SYDVKM. The ends were cut back, 1 base at V and 3 bases at J, with 13 bases in the middle. CDR3 DNA sequence: TGTGCCAGCAGTTTATCTTGGGGGGCACTTGGAAACACCATATATTTT. Translated: CASSLSWGALGNTIYF.

The rearrangement joins TRBV5-4 to TRBJ2-7; tentatively, D is TRBD1 or TRBD2 (5 bases each). CDR3 length: 15 amino acids. V shed 0 bases and J shed 2 bases, with 12 bases lying between them. The germline V gene encodes CDR1 SGHNT and CDR2 YYREEE (reference sequence). The CDR3 protein is CASSLGLEGTYEQYF. CDR3 in DNA: TGTGCCAGCAGCTTGGGGTTAGAGGGGACCTACGAGCAGTACTTC.

The chain is built from TRBV5-5 and TRBJ2-7; D not resolved. V was shortened by 3 bases and J by 5 bases, with 12 bases between the two germline ends. From germline, CDR1 is SGHKS and CDR2 YYEKEE (reference sequence). This CDR3 is 13 amino acids long. The DNA for the CDR3 is TGTGCCAGCAGCTGGAGTTCCAGTAACGAGCAGTACTTC. It yields the protein CASSWSSSNEQYF.

The V gene is TRBV10-2, the J gene TRBJ2-1; D gene unclear. This CDR3 has 14 amino acids. Trimming left V 3 bases short and J 0 bases short, with 6 bases between. Germline V gene sequence: CDR1 WSHSY, CDR2 SAAADI. CDR3: CASSDRSSYNEQFF. The CDR3, as DNA: TGCGCCAGCAGTGACAGGAGCTCCTACAATGAGCAGTTCTTC.

The J gene is TRBJ2-5, the V gene TRBV4-3, with D possibly being TRBD1 (7 bases). Germline V CDR1 and CDR2: LGHNA, YSLEER. The V and J ends lost 8 bases and 4 bases respectively, with 17 bases between them. CDR3 length: 14 amino acids. The DNA of the CDR3 is TGCGCCAGCGGACAGGAGGGCCGTCCAGAGACCCAGTACTTC. Its protein is CASGQEGRPETQYF.

V gene TRBV4-3 combines with J gene TRBJ2-7; 9 bases line up with TRBD1. V was pared by 1 base and J by 6 bases, with 7 bases of the junction left unmatched. CDR1 LGHNA and CDR2 YSLEER come from the germline V gene. The CDR3 consists of 15 residues. The CDR3, as DNA: TGCGCCAGCAGCCAAGTAGGGACAGGGATCCCCGAGCAGTACTTC. The encoded protein is CASSQVGTGIPEQYF.

The chain carries TRBV7-9 and TRBJ1-2; unclear D gene. This CDR3 is 14 amino acids long. Trimming took off 5 bases at V and 9 bases at J, with 19 bases between the two ends. CDR1 is SEHNR and CDR2 is FQNEAQ in the germline V gene (reference sequence). CDR3 sequence (DNA): TGTGCCAGCAGCGGGGAGGACCGCGGCAACAGCTACACCTTC. Translated, it gives CASSGEDRGNSYTF.

The chain recombines TRBV28 with TRBJ2-1, with 10 bases that match TRBD2. The CDR3 is made up of 16 amino acids. Trimming at V came to 3 bases and at J to 2 bases, leaving 4 bases not matched to a gene. CDR1 MDHEN and CDR2 SYDVKM come from the germline V gene. The CDR3 reads CASSFRGLAPYNEQFF. For the CDR3, the DNA is TGTGCCAGCAGTTTTCGGGGACTAGCGCCCTACAATGAGCAGTTCTTC.

The chain combines TRBV6-5 with TRBJ1-4; TRBD1 matches at 8 bases. The CDR3 sequence is 15 residues long. Germline trimming cut 3 bases from V and 7 bases from J; bases unmatched to any gene: 7. Germline V CDR1 and CDR2: MNHEY, SVGAGI. CDR3: CASSYRVGTGEKLFF. The CDR3, as DNA: TGTGCCAGCAGTTATAGGGTCGGGACAGGTGAAAAACTGTTTTTT.

V and J are TRBV9 and TRBJ2-5, with D hard to call. From germline, CDR1 is SGDLS and CDR2 YYNGEE. Trimming took off 0 bases at V and 5 bases at J, with 11 bases between the two ends. The CDR3 covers 14 residues. The CDR3 coding sequence is TGTGCCAGCAGCGTAGATCGGCCTGGGGAGACCCAGTACTTC. It codes for CASSVDRPGETQYF.

This clone was detected only once. The chain combines TRBV6-1 with TRBJ2-7; 8 positions agree with TRBD1. Germline V gene lookup returns CDR1 MNHNS and CDR2 SASEGT. The CDR3 consists of 16 residues. The J segment lost 6 bases and the V segment lost 3 bases, leaving 13 bases of the junction unmatched. The DNA for the CDR3 is TGTGCCAGCAGTGAGTCCCCGGGACAGGAGAGTGGCGAGCAGTACTTC. Its translation: CASSESPGQESGEQYF.

The V call is TRBV6-5, the J call TRBJ2-2; 10 nucleotides line up with TRBD2. Germline V gene lookup returns CDR1 MNHEY and CDR2 SVGAGI. Trimming at V came to 3 bases and at J to 6 bases, leaving 4 bases not matched to a gene. This CDR3 comprises 15 residues. The CDR3 is CASSYSGLASGELFF. DNA of the CDR3: TGTGCCAGCAGTTATTCGGGACTAGCGTCCGGGGAGCTGTTTTTT.

The chain combines TRBV9 with TRBJ2-7; D ambiguous. Germline lookup yields CDR1 SGDLS and CDR2 YYNGEE. Trimming took off 3 bases at V and 6 bases at J, with 10 bases between the two ends. This CDR3 spans 12 amino acids. As DNA, the CDR3 is TGTGCCAGCAGCGCCCGGGTGGGCGAGCAGTACTTC. Amino acids: CASSARVGEQYF. The full variable domain, with the rest looked up from reference TRBV9 and TRBJ2-7, is DSGVTQTPKHLITATGQRVTLRCSPRSGDLSVYWYQQSLDQGLQFLIQYYNGEERAKGNILERFSAQQFPDLHSELNLSSLELGDSALYFCASSARVGEQYFGPGTRLTVT.

The chain uses TRBV28 and TRBJ2-1; the D is unclear. The V gene lost 6 bases and the J gene lost 5 bases, with 20 bases spanning the gap. CDR1 is MDHEN and CDR2 is SYDVKM in the germline V gene. The CDR3 is made up of 16 amino acids. The CDR3 reads CASSQGPRTPDNEQFF. Here the CDR3 DNA reads TGTGCCAGCAGCCAAGGGCCGCGGACGCCTGACAATGAGCAGTTCTTC.